One and the same sample provided the 18 T cell receptor beta chains below, sequenced in a study of shared clonotypes between healthy human individuals. Generated by immunoSEQ multiplex PCR, the TCRdb table keeps only in-frame clones and is missing some. The table has over 2 million clones, 85% to 95% seen once. Specimen: naive CD4+ T cells sorted from blood. The subset denotes: CD45RA+ positively selected. Every receptor here comes from a man aged 18 to 35 in good health.

The V and J genes are TRBV7-9 and TRBJ2-1, with 7 positions matching TRBD2. V trimming: 1 base; J trimming: 5 bases; junction bases outside the gene matches: 11. Germline V CDR1 and CDR2: SEHNR, FQNEAQ (reference sequence). CDR3 length equals 17 residues. The CDR3 DNA sequence: TGTGCCAGCAGCTTAGATCTAGCGGAGTGGGTCGACAATGAGCAGTTCTTC. Translation gives CASSLDLAEWVDNEQFF. The full variable domain, in which reference TRBV7-9 and TRBJ2-1 provide the parts outside the CDR3, is DTGVSQNPRHKITKRGQNVTFRCDPISEHNRLYWYRQTLGQGPEFLTYFQNEAQLEKSRLLSDRFSAERPKGSFSTLEIQRTEQGDSAMYLCASSLDLAEWVDNEQFFGPGTRLTVL.

The chain is built from TRBV5-1 and TRBJ2-2; 8 positions match TRBD1. Looked up from germline, CDR1 is SGHRS and CDR2 is YFSETQ. This CDR3 comprises 15 residues. The V segment lost 4 bases and the J segment 4 bases; nucleotides outside the gene matches: 6. The CDR3 spells CASSASRGLTGELFF. Here the CDR3 DNA reads TGCGCCAGCAGCGCTAGCAGGGGGCTCACCGGGGAGCTGTTTTTT.

The chain couples TRBV10-3 to TRBJ2-1; D may match TRBD1 or TRBD2 (5 bases each). V shed 4 bases and J shed 8 bases, with 9 bases lying between them. The germline gives CDR1 ENHRY, CDR2 SYGVKD. The CDR3 sequence is 12 residues long. The CDR3 spells CAISGGSDEQFF. CDR3 DNA: TGTGCCATCAGTGGGGGGTCGGATGAGCAGTTCTTC.

As for this clone: Other DNA sequences from this sample encode an identical CDR3 as well. This rearrangement joins TRBV5-1 to TRBJ2-5, with TRBD2 matching over 7 bases. This CDR3 contains 14 residues. In germline, CDR1 is SGHRS, CDR2 YFSETQ. J was trimmed by 1 base and V by 1 base; bases with no gene match: 1. In DNA form, the CDR3 reads TGCGCCAGCAGCTTGACGGGAGGCCAAGAGACCCAGTACTTC. As protein: CASSLTGGQETQYF.

The genes are TRBV4-1 and TRBJ1-1; no clear D. Germline V gives CDR1 MGHRA, CDR2 YSYEKL. The V gene lost 0 bases and the J gene lost 0 bases, with 5 bases spanning the gap. This CDR3 has 14 residues. CDR3 DNA: TGCGCCAGCAGCCAAGATATCGTGAACACTGAAGCTTTCTTT. It codes for CASSQDIVNTEAFF.

V is TRBV7-8 and J is TRBJ2-1; 7 bases match TRBD1. From germline, CDR1 is SGHVS and CDR2 FQNEAQ. V lost 1 base to trimming and J lost 0 bases; unmatched junction nucleotides: 6. CDR3 length: 17 residues. The CDR3 DNA is TGTGCCAGCAGCTTAGGAGGACAGGCCAGCTCCTACAATGAGCAGTTCTTC. This gives the protein CASSLGGQASSYNEQFF.

This chain uses TRBV28 with TRBJ2-6, with D possibly TRBD2 on 6 matching bases. Per the germline V gene, CDR1 is MDHEN and CDR2 is SYDVKM. This CDR3 has 13 residues. V lost 8 bases to trimming and J lost 3 bases, with 8 bases between them. The CDR3: CASGGSGANVLTF. The CDR3 DNA follows: TGTGCCAGCGGGGGGAGTGGGGCCAACGTCCTGACTTTC. Full variable domain (rest looked up from reference TRBV28 and TRBJ2-6): DVKVTQSSRYLVKRTGEKVFLECVQDMDHENMFWYRQDPGLGLRLIYFSYDVKMKEKGDIPEGYSVSREKKERFSLILESASTNQTSMYLCASGGSGANVLTFGAGSRLTVL.

The V call is TRBV7-9, the J call TRBJ1-4; no clear D gene. Trimming left V 6 bases short and J 3 bases short, with 14 bases between. The CDR3 has 15 residues. Germline V lookup: CDR1 SEHNR, CDR2 FQNEAQ (reference sequence). CDR3 coding DNA: TGTGCCAGCAGGGAAACCGGGTCCCCTAATGAAAAACTGTTTTTT. Translating it yields CASRETGSPNEKLFF.

The chain joins TRBV6-1 to TRBJ1-3, with D tentatively TRBD1 (5 bases). The CDR3 has 16 residues. The V end was cut by 1 base, the J end by 4 bases, with 14 bases between. Germline V lookup: CDR1 MNHNS, CDR2 SASEGT. This chain's CDR3 is CASSEVQGLGGNTIYF. CDR3 nucleotides: TGTGCCAGCAGTGAAGTCCAGGGTCTGGGAGGAAACACCATATATTTT.

The chain employs TRBV18 and TRBJ2-5, with D unresolved. The CDR3 is 14 amino acids. CDR1 and CDR2 (germline): KGHSH, LQKENI. Trimming cost V 3 bases and J 4 bases, with 12 bases left between them. The CDR3 nucleotides are TGTGCCAGCTCACCCCTAACCGCAGGAGAGACCCAGTACTTC. Translated, it gives CASSPLTAGETQYF.

The gene calls are TRBV11-2 and TRBJ1-2; unclear D gene. Per germline, CDR1 SGHAT and CDR2 FQNNGV. This CDR3 has 15 residues. V was trimmed by 1 base and J by 5 bases, leaving 14 bases between them. The CDR3 here is CASSLGASVGYGYTF. DNA for the CDR3: TGTGCCAGCAGCTTAGGGGCGTCTGTGGGGTATGGCTACACCTTC.

This chain links TRBV6-1 with TRBJ2-2, with D unresolved. Between the trimmed V and J ends, which lost 6 bases and 1 base, there was a span of 6 bases. The CDR3 totals 13 residues. The germline CDR1 and CDR2 sequences are MNHNS and SASEGT. CDR3 coding DNA: TGTGCCAGCAGCCTCGAGAACACCGGGGAGCTGTTTTTT. Encoded protein: CASSLENTGELFF.

CDR3 residues: CASSPDINQETQYF. CDR3 DNA sequence: TGTGCCAGCAGCCCCGACATAAACCAAGAGACCCAGTACTTC. This sequence joins TRBV11-1 and TRBJ2-5; D remains ambiguous. Trimming shortened V by 5 bases and J by 0 bases, and 10 bases separated the two germline ends. The germline CDR1 and CDR2 sequences are SGHAT and FQDESV (reference sequence). The length of the CDR3 is 14 residues.

This clone was seen a single time. V usage is TRBV5-4 and J usage is TRBJ2-3; 8 nucleotides match TRBD2. With V trimmed by 0 bases and J by 1 base, 13 bases remained unmatched. Germline CDR1 reads SGHNT; CDR2 reads YYREEE (reference sequence). The CDR3 has 19 residues. CDR3 coding DNA: TGTGCCAGCAGCTTGGGTCCCAAAAGCGGGGGAAGAGGCACAGATACGCAGTATTTT. Translating it yields CASSLGPKSGGRGTDTQYF.

The chain links TRBV19 to TRBJ2-7, with 7 bases that match TRBD1. Germline assignment: CDR1 LNHDA and CDR2 SQIVND (reference sequence). The CDR3 has 14 amino acids. The J segment lost 2 bases and the V segment lost 7 bases, leaving 8 bases of the junction unmatched. CDR3 coding DNA: TGTGCCAGTATGCGGACAGGCGAAGCCTACGAGCAGTACTTC. Residues: CASMRTGEAYEQYF. Drawing the rest from reference TRBV19 and TRBJ2-7, the complete variable domain is DGGITQSPKYLFRKEGQNVTLSCEQNLNHDAMYWYRQDPGQGLRLIYYSQIVNDFQKGDIAEGYSVSREKKESFPLTVTSAQKNPTAFYLCASMRTGEAYEQYFGPGTRLTVT.

This chain links TRBV5-1 with TRBJ1-1; D is ambiguous. V was clipped by 4 bases and J by 1 base, with 5 bases between them. Germline CDR1 is SGHRS and CDR2 is YFSETQ. This CDR3 has 12 amino acids. The CDR3 spells CASSPGNTEAFF. The CDR3 DNA reads as TGCGCCAGCAGCCCAGGGAACACTGAAGCTTTCTTT. The complete variable domain, with remaining parts taken from reference TRBV5-1 and TRBJ1-1, reads KAGVTQTPRYLIKTRGQQVTLSCSPISGHRSVSWYQQTPGQGLQFLFEYFSETQRNKGNFPGRFSGRQFSNSRSEMNVSTLELGDSALYLCASSPGNTEAFFGQGTRLTVV.

The chain couples TRBV4-3 to TRBJ2-7; a weak D match, TRBD1 (6 bases). The V end lost 2 bases, the J end lost 1 base, and 12 bases lay between the germline ends. CDR3 length: 15 residues. CDR1 is LGHNA, CDR2 YSLEER, per germline. The CDR3, as DNA: TGCGCCAGCAGCCAATTGGCAGGGGCTTCCTACGAGCAGTACTTC. Its protein product is CASSQLAGASYEQYF.

A remark on this clone: The junction does not match germline at one end; this may be a read error. The chain links TRBV28 to TRBJ1-5; no firm D call. The CDR3 totals 11 residues. Germline values: CDR1 MDHEN, CDR2 SYDVKM. This CDR3 reads CASRSKQPQHF. In DNA, the CDR3 is TGTGCCAGCCGAAGCAAACAGCCCCAGCATTTT.